This TCR beta chain is from a study of blood T cell repertoires in COVID-19. Study-level information: T cells, B-cell-depleted T cells, or PBMCs provided the cDNA or gDNA that served as material.

Original analysis: Estimated nucleated cell counts came from reference gene primer amplification. Here immunoSEQ multiplex PCR was the method, and the copy in TCRdb shows in-frame clones only, minus some. That table is the source of V, J and clone size, and D and trimming were worked out from the DNA. The sample contains about 62,000 clones, around 84% of which appear only once. V was clipped by 2 bases and J by 7 bases, with 12 bases between them. The CDR3 length is 15 residues. The germline CDR1 and CDR2 sequences are MNHEY and SVGAGI. Material for sequencing was peripheral blood. The clonotype was recovered from an older man with acute or convalescent COVID-19. This chain joins TRBV6-5 and TRBJ1-6, with D maybe TRBD1 (5 bases). The CDR3 spells CASSYDSLLNSPLHF. The CDR3, as DNA: TGTGCCAGCAGTTACGACAGTCTTCTAAATTCACCCCTCCACTTT.